A single sample is the source of the 9 T cell receptor beta chains below, sequenced in a study of tissue T cells after allogeneic stem cell transplantation (dated by TCRdb to between 2020 and 2023). Libraries were built with the immunoSEQ multiplex PCR assay. TCRdb stores this immuneACCESS table with in-frame sequences only. Part of the clones is absent; in the studies checked, under half of the shortfall reflects unresolved V genes, and no reason is known for the rest. In all, the sample holds about 20,000 clones, and approximately 77% of those were seen once. Of the sample, around 0.62% is held by the ten largest clones. Sequencing input: spleen. These receptors all come from a female BALB/c mouse in good health. This strain possesses the MHC haplotype H2-d.

Note on this clone: Genes here carry mouse names. The read terminates 1 residue ahead of where the CDR3 ends, so the germline J gene completes it. The chain carries TRBV13-3 and TRBJ2-2; D gene unclear. The CDR3 totals 13 residues. The V end lost 1 base, the J end lost 5 bases, and 6 bases lay between the germline ends. CDR1 NNHDY and CDR2 SYVADS come from the germline V gene. The CDR3 bases that were read are TGTGCCAGCAGTGATACCCGGACCGGGCAGCTCTAC. Protein sequence: CASSDTRTGQLY. The CDR3, in full, reads CASSDTRTGQLYF.

For this clone: Mouse gene names apply. The read ends 1 residue shy of where the CDR3 ends; the end is completed using the germline J gene. The chain is built from TRBV13-1 and TRBJ2-4; perhaps TRBD2 as D (5 bases). Trimming left V 1 base short and J 1 base short, with 10 bases between. The CDR3 consists of 15 residues. Germline-derived CDR1 and CDR2 are NSHNY and SYGAGN. CDR3 residues: CASSDSGFGQNTLYF. The part of the CDR3 DNA that was read is TGTGCCAGCAGTGATTCTGGGTTTGGTCAAAACACCTTGTAC.

As concerns this clone: Genes here carry mouse names. The CDR3 DNA, read in part, is TGTGCCAGCGGTGAGCCTTACTGGGGGGCAAACTATGCTGAGCAGTTC. The encoded protein is CASGEPYWGANYAEQF. The CDR3 as a whole reads CASGEPYWGANYAEQFF. The genes are TRBV13-2 and TRBJ2-1; 9 bases line up with TRBD2. The sequence runs out 1 residue before the end of the CDR3; the remainder is reconstructed from the germline J gene. With V trimmed by 2 bases and J by 1 base, 7 bases remained unmatched. The germline CDR1 and CDR2 sequences are NNHNN and SYGAGS (reference sequence). The CDR3 runs 17 residues.

As for this clone: The gene names given are mouse names. The read falls 1 residue short of the CDR3 end, and the missing part is taken from the germline J gene. The chain carries TRBV13-2 and TRBJ2-4; TRBD2 agrees at 13 bases. Trimming cost V 6 bases and J 3 bases; bases outside gene matches: 4. CDR3 length equals 15 residues. From germline, CDR1 is NNHNN and CDR2 SYGAGS (reference sequence). The CDR3 region is CASEGLGGGQNTLYF. CDR3 bases read: TGTGCCAGCGAGGGACTGGGGGGGGGACAAAACACCTTGTAC.

About this clone: Gene names and germline match the mouse. The read ends 1 residue early relative to the CDR3; the germline J gene fills the gap. The chain employs TRBV13-3 and TRBJ2-1; the D is unclear. The CDR3 has 14 amino acids. Trimming shortened V by 0 bases and J by 1 base, and 5 bases separated the two germline ends. Per the germline V gene, CDR1 is NNHDY and CDR2 is SYVADS. Incomplete CDR3 DNA: TGTGCCAGCAGTGATGGACAAAACTATGCTGAGCAGTTC. Amino acids: CASSDGQNYAEQF. The whole CDR3 is CASSDGQNYAEQFF.

As for this clone: Gene names and germline match the mouse. The read ends 1 residue shy of where the CDR3 ends; the end is completed using the germline J gene. V gene TRBV5 combines with J gene TRBJ2-3, with D possibly being TRBD1 (5 bases). Germline V CDR1 and CDR2: LGHNA, YNLKQL (reference sequence). Trimming pared 0 bases from V and 0 bases from J, leaving 7 bases between. This CDR3 is 15 amino acids long. The CDR3 DNA, read in part, is TGTGCCAGCAGCCAAGATTCAGGGAGTGCAGAAACGCTGTAT. It yields the protein CASSQDSGSAETLY. The whole CDR3 reads CASSQDSGSAETLYF.

With regard to this clone: The germline and genes are mouse ones. Read coverage stops 1 residue before the CDR3 terminus; the germline J gene supplies the remainder. The gene calls are TRBV1 and TRBJ2-1; the match to TRBD2 covers 9 bases. The CDR3 contains 15 residues. With V trimmed by 0 bases and J by 6 bases, 3 bases remained unmatched. In germline, CDR1 is NSQYPW, CDR2 LRSPGD (reference sequence). This CDR3 is CTCSADWGGVAEQFF. The CDR3 DNA, read in part, is TGCACCTGCAGTGCAGATTGGGGGGGCGTTGCTGAGCAGTTC.

Note on this clone: Gene names follow the mouse nomenclature. The read is 1 residue too short to cover the CDR3 end, so that end is filled in from the germline J gene. The chain employs TRBV13-2 and TRBJ1-6; perhaps TRBD1 as D (6 bases). TRBJ1-6 belongs to the ORF category, with a function that is uncertain. Germline lookup yields CDR1 NNHNN and CDR2 SYGAGS (reference sequence). V lost 2 bases to trimming and J lost 4 bases, with 10 bases between them. The CDR3 runs to 15 residues. The CDR3 reads CASGDGTLYNSPLYF. Partial CDR3 DNA: TGTGCCAGCGGTGACGGGACACTATATAATTCGCCCCTCTAC.

About this clone itself: The gene names given are mouse names. With the read ending 1 residue before the CDR3 end, the germline J gene is used to fill in that end. The V gene is TRBV19, the J gene TRBJ1-6; D unresolved. Being an ORF, TRBJ1-6 has a function that is uncertain. Trimming took off 1 base at V and 5 bases at J, with 7 bases between the two ends. CDR1 is FNHDT, CDR2 SITEND, per germline (reference sequence). This CDR3 comprises 14 residues. CDR3 protein: CASSIPRNNSPLYF. CDR3 DNA, as far as it was read: TGTGCCAGCAGTATACCCAGAAATAATTCGCCCCTCTAC.